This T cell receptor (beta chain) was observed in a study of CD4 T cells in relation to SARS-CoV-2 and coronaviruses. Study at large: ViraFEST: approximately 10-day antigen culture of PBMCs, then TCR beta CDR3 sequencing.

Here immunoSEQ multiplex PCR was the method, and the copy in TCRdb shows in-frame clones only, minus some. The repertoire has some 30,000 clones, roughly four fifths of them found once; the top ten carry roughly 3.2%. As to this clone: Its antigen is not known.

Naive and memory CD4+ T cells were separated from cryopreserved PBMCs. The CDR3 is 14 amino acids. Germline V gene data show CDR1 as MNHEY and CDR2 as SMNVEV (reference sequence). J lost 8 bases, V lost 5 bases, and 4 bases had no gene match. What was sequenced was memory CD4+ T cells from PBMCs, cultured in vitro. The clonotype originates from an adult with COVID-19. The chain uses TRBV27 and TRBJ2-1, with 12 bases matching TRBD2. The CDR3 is CASSGLAGYDEQFF. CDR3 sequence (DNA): TGTGCCAGCAGTGGACTAGCGGGATACGATGAGCAGTTCTTC.